This T cell receptor (beta chain) comes out of a study of cytomegalovirus exposure and HLA in healthy donors. Germline CDR1 is SGHNT and CDR2 is YENEEA. The J segment lost 4 bases and the V segment lost 3 bases, leaving 3 bases of the junction unmatched. The CDR3 is 15 amino acids. The PCR employed 60 Vbeta primers together with 13 Jbeta primers. This table comes from immunoSEQ multiplex PCR, and its TCRdb copy is limited to in-frame clones, with some not included. The table has almost 200,000 clones, approximately 85% seen once. This chain uses TRBV11-3 with TRBJ2-2; 9 bases map to TRBD1. This clonotype was obtained from a woman aged 45-65 years in good health and CMV-seronegative. The sequencing sample was made of PBMCs. CDR3 nucleotide sequence: TGTGCCAGCAGCTTGGGACAGGGACGCACCGGGGAGCTGTTTTTT. This gives the protein CASSLGQGRTGELFF.